What follows describes a single T cell receptor beta chain. What it binds is not known. The germline CDR1 and CDR2 sequences are SNHLY and FYNNEI. The CDR3 consists of 17 residues. Losses at the gene ends were 5 bases for V and 4 bases for J; bases not matched to a gene: 10. This sample was included in a study of T cells in Graves' hyperthyroidism and ophthalmopathy. General study findings and limits: Blood also held most thyroid clonotypes expanded beyond 0.001.

Amplified TCR beta CDR3 regions derived from RNA transcripts. The HTBI set primed first-round TCR CDR3 RT-PCR. Via MiXCR, TCRdb re-called the multiplex PCR reads, giving one row per CDR3 protein. The sample records about 200,000 distinct CDR3 sequences, 17% being singletons. Aged 18 to 65, the patients had hyperthyroidism that was newly diagnosed and had lasted under 2 months. Source material: blood. V and J are TRBV2 and TRBJ2-3, with 12 positions matching TRBD2. The receptor was derived from a woman in her fifties or sixties with Graves' hyperthyroidism. CDR3 nucleotide sequence: TGTGCCAGCAGTAAAGGGCTAGCGGGAGGGCTGGCAGATACGCAGTATTTT. Residues: CASSKGLAGGLADTQYF.